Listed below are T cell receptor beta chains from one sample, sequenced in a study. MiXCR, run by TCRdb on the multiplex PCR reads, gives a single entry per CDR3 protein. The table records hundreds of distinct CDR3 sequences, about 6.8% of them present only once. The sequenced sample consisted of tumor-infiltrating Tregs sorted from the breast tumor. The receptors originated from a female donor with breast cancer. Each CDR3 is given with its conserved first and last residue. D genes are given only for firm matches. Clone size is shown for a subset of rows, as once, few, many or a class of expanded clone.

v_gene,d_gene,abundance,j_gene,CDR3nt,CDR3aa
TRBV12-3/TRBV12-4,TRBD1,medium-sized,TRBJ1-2,TGTGCCAGCAGTTTCCCGACGACAGGGGAAGGCTATGGCTACACCTTC,CASSFPTTGEGYGYTF
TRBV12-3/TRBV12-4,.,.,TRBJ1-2,TGTGCCAGCACATCAGGGAGTGTTGGCTATGGCTACACCTTC,CASTSGSVGYGYTF
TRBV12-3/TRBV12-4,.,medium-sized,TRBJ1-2,TGTGCCAGCAGCCCGGACGGGTCGAGCTATGGCTACACCTTC,CASSPDGSSYGYTF
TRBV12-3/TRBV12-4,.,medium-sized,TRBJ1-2,TGTGCCAGCAGTTTATCTCTCCCCTATGGCTACACCTTC,CASSLSLPYGYTF
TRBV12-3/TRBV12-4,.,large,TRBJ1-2,TGTGCCAGCAGTACCTCGGGACGCTCTAACTATGGCTACACCTTC,CASSTSGRSNYGYTF
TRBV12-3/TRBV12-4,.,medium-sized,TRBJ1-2,TGTGCCAGCAGTCCTTCCACGGGCGGCTACACCTTC,CASSPSTGGYTF
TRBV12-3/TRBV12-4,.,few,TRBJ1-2,TGTGCCAGCAGTTCCCCTCATAGGTCTTATGGCTACACCTTC,CASSSPHRSYGYTF
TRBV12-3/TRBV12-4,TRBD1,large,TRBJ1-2,TGTGCCAGCAGTTTACCCGGACAGGGGATCGGCTACACCTTC,CASSLPGQGIGYTF
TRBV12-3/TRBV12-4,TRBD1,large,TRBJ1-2,TGTGCCAGCAGTTTACATCCGGGACAGGCGTCCGACTATGGCTACACCTTC,CASSLHPGQASDYGYTF
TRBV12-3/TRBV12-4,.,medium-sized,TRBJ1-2,TGTGCCAGCAGCCGCGGGACGGCACTTAACTATGGCTACACCTTC,CASSRGTALNYGYTF
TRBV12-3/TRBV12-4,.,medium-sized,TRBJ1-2,TGTGCCAGCAGGCCCCGCAGCAACATTGAAGCCTATGGCTACACCTTC,CASRPRSNIEAYGYTF
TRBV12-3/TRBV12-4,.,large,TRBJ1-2,TGTGCCAGCAGGGAAGCGGAGCGAGGCTACACCTTC,CASREAERGYTF
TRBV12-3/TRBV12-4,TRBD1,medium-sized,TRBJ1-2,TGTGCCAGCAGTCCACATACGACAGGGAGCGGCTACACCTTC,CASSPHTTGSGYTF
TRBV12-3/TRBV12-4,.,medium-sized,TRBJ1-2,TGTGCCACCAGACGGCGGGGCAACGGTGGCTACACCTTC,CATRRRGNGGYTF
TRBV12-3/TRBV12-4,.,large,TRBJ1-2,TGTGCCAGCGGCCGACAGGTCTCTCATGGCTACACCTTC,CASGRQVSHGYTF
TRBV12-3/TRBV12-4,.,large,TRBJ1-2,TGTGCCAGCAGCTCTGATATCTATGGCTACACCTTC,CASSSDIYGYTF
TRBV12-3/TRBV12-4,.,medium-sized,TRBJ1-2,TGTGCCAGCAGTCCCCGAGCCGGCAGGACTTATGGCTACACCTTC,CASSPRAGRTYGYTF
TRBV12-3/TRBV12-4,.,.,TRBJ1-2,TGTGCCAGCAGTGGCACAGGTTCGAGCTATGGCTACACCTTC,CASSGTGSSYGYTF
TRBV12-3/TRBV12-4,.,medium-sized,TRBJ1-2,TGTGCCAGCAGTTTAAGAAGGGTTGGTGGCTACACCTTC,CASSLRRVGGYTF
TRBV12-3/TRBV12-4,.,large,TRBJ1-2,TGTGCCAGCAGTTTAGGCAGGGGCGGCTATGGCTACACCTTC,CASSLGRGGYGYTF
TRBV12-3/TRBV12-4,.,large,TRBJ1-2,TGTGCCAGCAGTACAGGGCAGCCTGGCTACACCTTC,CASSTGQPGYTF
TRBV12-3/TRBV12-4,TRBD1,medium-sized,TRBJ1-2,TGTGCCTCAGTCCGGACAGGGTTTTATGGCTACACCTTC,CASVRTGFYGYTF
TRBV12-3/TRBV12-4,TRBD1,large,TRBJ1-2,TGTGCCAGCGGGACAGGGAGTTACTATGGCTACACCTTC,CASGTGSYYGYTF
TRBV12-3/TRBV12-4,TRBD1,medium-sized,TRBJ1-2,TGTGCCAGCAGGAAACCACAGGACAGGGACTATGGCTACACCTTC,CASRKPQDRDYGYTF
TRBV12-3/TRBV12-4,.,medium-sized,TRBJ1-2,TGTGCCAGCAGTTTTAGGAAGGGAGATTACTATGGCTACACCTTC,CASSFRKGDYYGYTF
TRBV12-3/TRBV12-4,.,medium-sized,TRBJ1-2,TGTGCCAGCAGTTTTAAGGGGTCATCTAACTATGGCTACACCTTC,CASSFKGSSNYGYTF
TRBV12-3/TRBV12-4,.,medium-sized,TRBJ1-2,TGTGCCAGCAGACTCAGAGGACGGTCTTCGGGCTACACCTTC,CASRLRGRSSGYTF
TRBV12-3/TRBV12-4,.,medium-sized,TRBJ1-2,TGTGCCAGCTCCAAGACAGCTAACTATGGCTACACCTTC,CASSKTANYGYTF
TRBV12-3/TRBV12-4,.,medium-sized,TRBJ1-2,TGTGCCAGCAGTTTAGCAGGGATCTATGGCTACACCTTC,CASSLAGIYGYTF
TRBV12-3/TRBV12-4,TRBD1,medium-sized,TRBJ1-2,TGTGCCAGCACTTATATAGCCGGGACAGGAGGCTATGGCTACACCTTC,CASTYIAGTGGYGYTF
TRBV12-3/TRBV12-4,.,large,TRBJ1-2,TGTGCCAGCAGTTTACTTAACTATGGCTACACCTTC,CASSLLNYGYTF
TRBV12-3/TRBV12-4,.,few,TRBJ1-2,TGTGCCAGCAGTTTAGGACAATCCTATGGCTACACCTTC,CASSLGQSYGYTF
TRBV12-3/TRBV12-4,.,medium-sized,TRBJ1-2,TGTGCCAGCAGTTCCCGCCGAGGGACCTATGGCTACACCTTC,CASSSRRGTYGYTF
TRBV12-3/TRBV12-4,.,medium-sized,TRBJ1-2,TGTGCCAGCAGTCGGGACGGCTTCTATGGCTACACCTTC,CASSRDGFYGYTF
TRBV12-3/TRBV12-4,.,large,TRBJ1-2,TGTGCCAGCAGGCGACATACGATCCTAGCTAACTATGGCTACACCTTC,CASRRHTILANYGYTF
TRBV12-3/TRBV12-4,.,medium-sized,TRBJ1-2,TGTGCCAGCAGTTTCTCTGGACAGAACTATGGCTACACCTTC,CASSFSGQNYGYTF
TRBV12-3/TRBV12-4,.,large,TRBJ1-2,TGTGCCAGCACCCCGGGGAGGGGCTACGGTAACTATGGCTACACCTTC,CASTPGRGYGNYGYTF
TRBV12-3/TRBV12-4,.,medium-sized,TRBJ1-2,TGTGCCAGCGTCAGGAGGCAGAGCTATGGCTACACCTTC,CASVRRQSYGYTF
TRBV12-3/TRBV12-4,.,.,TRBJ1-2,TGTGCCTCCTCACTCAGAGAGGACTATGGCTACACCTTC,CASSLREDYGYTF